The 22 T cell receptor beta chains below come from one sample, sequenced in a study of T-cell memory formation after mild COVID-19. A single record per CDR3 protein comes from TCRdb applying MiXCR to the 5' RACE reads. Altogether over 500,000 distinct CDR3 sequences are present, roughly 17% being singletons, with the ten largest covering about 8.6%. Sequencing was done on a sample of PBMCs or a T cell subset sorted from them (not recorded which). The receptors originated from an adult woman who had mild COVID-19 (a few samples of this study predate the infection). Cell type and time point are not known.

The chain carries TRBV5-5 and TRBJ2-3; 7 nucleotides line up with TRBD1. CDR1 is SGHKS and CDR2 is YYEKEE in the germline V gene (reference sequence). V lost 4 bases, J lost 4 bases, and 6 bases stayed unmatched. The length of the CDR3 is 14 residues. CDR3 residues: CASSPPTGPDTQYF. The CDR3 DNA is TGTGCCAGCAGCCCCCCGACAGGGCCAGATACGCAGTATTTT.

V gene TRBV6-2 or TRBV6-3 combines with J gene TRBJ2-2; 14 nucleotides match TRBD2. Per the germline V gene, CDR1 is MNHEY and CDR2 is SVGEGT. This CDR3 is 17 amino acids long. The V segment lost 7 bases and the J segment 0 bases; nucleotides outside the gene matches: 4. The CDR3 loop reads CASTWTSGRTNTGELFF. The CDR3 bases are TGTGCCAGCACGTGGACTAGCGGGAGGACGAACACCGGGGAGCTGTTTTTT.

There are a few counts of this clonotype. The V gene is TRBV6-1, the J gene TRBJ1-5; no clear D gene. Trimming removed 3 bases at V and 3 bases at J, with 6 bases between. The CDR3 runs 13 residues. Per the germline V gene, CDR1 is MNHNS and CDR2 is SASEGT. The CDR3 region has the DNA TGTGCCAGCAGTGAGGGCATCAATCAGCCCCAGCATTTT. Amino acid sequence: CASSEGINQPQHF.

This clonotype has just a few counts. The genes are TRBV5-1 and TRBJ1-1, with 12 bases matching TRBD1. The CDR3 is made up of 16 amino acids. Looked up from germline, CDR1 is SGHRS and CDR2 is YFSETQ. J lost 10 bases, V lost 3 bases, and 13 bases had no gene match. CDR3 nucleotide sequence: TGCGCCAGCAGCTCCGCCCATCCGGGACAGGGGGCCATAGCTTTCTTT. Protein: CASSSAHPGQGAIAFF.

This clonotype was detected a few times. This chain links TRBV27 with TRBJ1-1; D might be TRBD1 (6 bases). V dropped 5 bases and J dropped 4 bases, with 17 bases sitting between them. The CDR3 spans 15 residues. The germline gives CDR1 MNHEY, CDR2 SMNVEV (reference sequence). In DNA form, the CDR3 reads TGTGCCAGCAGTCGTCAGGGGCTGGGCGGCACTGAAGCTTTCTTT. This gives the protein CASSRQGLGGTEAFF.

The rearrangement links TRBV6-2 or TRBV6-3 to TRBJ1-2; D ambiguous. Germline loops: CDR1 MNHEY, CDR2 SVGEGT. The CDR3 length is 16 residues. Trimming removed 4 bases at V and 3 bases at J, with 18 bases between. The CDR3 coding sequence is TGTGCCAGCAGTTCTCTGGGAATCCCTGTAGACTATGGCTACACCTTC. Protein sequence: CASSSLGIPVDYGYTF.

This clonotype was found many times. The rearrangement joins TRBV20-1 to TRBJ1-1, with D perhaps TRBD1 (6 bases). The V gene lost 5 bases and the J gene lost 3 bases, with 22 bases spanning the gap. CDR1 is DFQATT and CDR2 is SNEGSKA in the germline V gene (reference sequence). The CDR3 has 16 amino acids. The CDR3 reads CSAYGGAGQRHTEAFF. CDR3 nucleotide sequence: TGCAGTGCTTACGGGGGCGCGGGGCAGCGTCACACTGAAGCTTTCTTT.

There are a few counts of this clonotype. The chain uses TRBV25-1 and TRBJ2-7; the D is unclear. The CDR3 consists of 13 residues. The ends were cut back, 4 bases at V and 4 bases at J, with 11 bases in the middle. Germline V gene lookup returns CDR1 MGHDK and CDR2 SYGVNS. The CDR3 DNA sequence: TGTGCCAGCAGTGCCGCGTTAGGTTACGAGCAGTACTTC. It codes for CASSAALGYEQYF.

This clonotype was picked up a small number of times. V is TRBV20-1 and J is TRBJ2-1, with TRBD1 matching over 9 bases. The CDR3 has 16 residues. Germline CDR1 and CDR2: DFQATT and SNEGSKA (reference sequence). The trim removed 5 bases at V and 2 bases at J, leaving 10 bases unmatched. The CDR3 coding sequence is TGCAGTGCTCCTGACCCCGGGACAGGGCCCTACAATGAGCAGTTCTTC. Translated: CSAPDPGTGPYNEQFF.

V is TRBV18 and J is TRBJ2-1; D assignment may be TRBD1 or TRBD2 (7 bases each). Germline-derived CDR1 and CDR2 are KGHSH and LQKENI. V was trimmed by 6 bases and J by 9 bases, leaving 18 bases between them. CDR3 length: 14 residues. The CDR3 spells CASSPKTGEGEQFF. The CDR3 DNA sequence: TGTGCCAGCTCCCCTAAAACAGGGGAGGGTGAGCAGTTCTTC. The whole variable domain, remainder taken from reference TRBV18 and TRBJ2-1, is NAGVMQNPRHLVRRRGQEARLRCSPMKGHSHVYWYRQLPEEGLKFMVYLQKENIIDESGMPKERFSAEFPKEGPSILRIQQVVRGDSAAYFCASSPKTGEGEQFFGPGTRLTVL.

This chain joins TRBV7-2 and TRBJ2-5, with a weak D call TRBD2 (6 bases). V was pared by 6 bases and J by 4 bases, with 21 bases between. CDR1 is SGHTA and CDR2 is FQGNSA in the germline V gene. This CDR3 region has 16 residues. The CDR3 nucleotides are TGTGCCAGCAGTCAACTGGGATTGGAGGGGAGAGAGACCCAGTACTTC. It specifies CASSQLGLEGRETQYF.

This chain's CDR3 is CASSQSSTNEKLFF. The CDR3 DNA is TGTGCCAGCAGCCAATCTTCAACTAATGAAAAACTGTTTTTT. The chain links TRBV11-2 to TRBJ1-4; D not resolved. Looked up from germline, CDR1 is SGHAT and CDR2 is FQNNGV. The CDR3 runs 14 residues. The V end lost 5 bases, the J end lost 0 bases, and 7 bases lay between the germline ends.

V is TRBV4-3 and J is TRBJ2-1; 7 bases agree with TRBD1. The germline V gene has CDR1 LGHNA and CDR2 YSLEER. The trim removed 4 bases at V and 1 base at J, leaving 7 bases unmatched. CDR3 size: 16 residues. CDR3 in amino acids: CASSRSGQRSYNEQFF. Written as DNA, the CDR3 is TGCGCCAGCAGCCGTTCGGGACAGCGATCCTACAATGAGCAGTTCTTC.

There are a few counts of this clonotype. V and J are TRBV27 and TRBJ2-1; D is ambiguous. The CDR3 is made up of 15 amino acids. In germline, CDR1 is MNHEY, CDR2 SMNVEV (reference sequence). V lost 5 bases and J 0 bases, leaving 11 bases between the germline ends. Written as DNA, the CDR3 is TGTGCCAGCAGTCTGAGTAGCATCTCCTACAATGAGCAGTTCTTC. Amino acid sequence: CASSLSSISYNEQFF.

In this sample, this clonotype turned up a few times. V gene TRBV5-1 combines with J gene TRBJ2-7; TRBD1 aligns across 7 bases. The CDR3 length is 17 residues. The germline CDR1 and CDR2 sequences are SGHRS and YFSETQ. J gave up 3 bases and V 4 bases, and 16 bases lay outside the gene matches. The CDR3 region is CASSGSPDRVVSYEQYF. The CDR3 DNA follows: TGCGCCAGCAGCGGATCACCCGACAGGGTGGTCAGCTACGAGCAGTACTTC.

This clonotype was recorded at least ten times. The chain links TRBV20-1 to TRBJ2-1; 11 nucleotides line up with TRBD2. Looked up from germline, CDR1 is DFQATT and CDR2 is SNEGSKA (reference sequence). The V segment lost 6 bases and the J segment 2 bases; nucleotides outside the gene matches: 3. CDR3 size: 14 residues. The CDR3 loop reads CSAQTSGAYNEQFF. DNA of the CDR3: TGCAGTGCGCAGACTAGCGGGGCCTACAATGAGCAGTTCTTC.

In this sample, this clonotype turned up a few times. The chain's CDR3 is CASRRNAPYEQYF. The CDR3 bases are TGTGCCAGCAGAAGGAACGCACCCTACGAGCAGTACTTC. V and J are TRBV12-3 or TRBV12-4 and TRBJ2-7, with D hard to call. The CDR3 consists of 13 residues. V was cut by 6 bases and J by 2 bases, with 11 bases left in between.

V is TRBV15 and J is TRBJ2-7; the match to TRBD2 covers 11 bases. The V and J ends lost 2 bases and 2 bases, in that order; junction bases with no gene match: 5. Germline CDR1 LNHNV, CDR2 YYDKDF (reference sequence). The CDR3 runs 16 residues. CDR3 sequence (DNA): TGTGCCACCAGCAGATCACTGACTAGCGGGGCCTACGAGCAGTACTTC. Residues: CATSRSLTSGAYEQYF.

This chain links TRBV20-1 with TRBJ2-7, with D perhaps TRBD1 (5 bases). Germline CDR1 DFQATT, CDR2 SNEGSKA (reference sequence). V was cut by 0 bases and J by 6 bases, with 9 bases left in between. The CDR3 runs to 12 residues. CDR3 coding DNA: TGCAGTGCTAGAGAGGCAGGGTCCGAGCAGTACTTC. This codes for CSAREAGSEQYF.

The V gene is TRBV15, the J gene TRBJ2-1; D ambiguous. The CDR3 is 15 residues long. Germline assignment: CDR1 LNHNV and CDR2 YYDKDF (reference sequence). The V gene lost 1 base and the J gene lost 8 bases, with 15 bases spanning the gap. The CDR3 nucleotides read TGTGCCACCAGCAGAGGGGGTGATCCCAGAGATGAGCAGTTCTTC. This translates into CATSRGGDPRDEQFF.

This clonotype was seen ten or more times. The V gene is TRBV2, the J gene TRBJ2-1; 12 bases map to TRBD2. This CDR3 region has 17 residues. Trimming removed 6 bases from V and 2 bases from J; junction bases left unmatched: 8. Germline V CDR1 and CDR2: SNHLY, FYNNEI. CDR3 sequence (DNA): TGTGCCAGCAGGACCGAACTAGCGGGGGGACCCTACAATGAGCAGTTCTTC. Amino acid sequence: CASRTELAGGPYNEQFF.

This clonotype turned up a few times. The chain is built from TRBV12-3 or TRBV12-4 and TRBJ2-2; D remains ambiguous. The CDR3 has 13 amino acids. V was pared by 2 bases and J by 8 bases, with 9 bases between. This chain's CDR3 is CASSLIRLGELFF. The CDR3 nucleotides are TGTGCCAGCAGTTTAATTAGATTGGGGGAGCTGTTTTTT.